These 10 T cell receptor beta chains originate from one sample sequenced in a study of blood T cell repertoires in COVID-19. TCRdb's table, derived via immunoSEQ multiplex PCR, lists solely in-frame clones and lacks some. The sample contains 80,000 or so clones, 70% to 90% of which appear only once. Material for sequencing was peripheral blood. The receptor source for this set is a man between 60 and 75 years old with COVID-19, enrolled during active disease.

The chain links TRBV18 to TRBJ1-1, with TRBD1 matching 8 bases. V dropped 5 bases and J dropped 5; count of bases not matched to a gene: 7. The CDR3 has 14 residues. The V gene's germline CDR1 is KGHSH and CDR2 LQKENI. CDR3 loop: CASSSQGVETEAFF. DNA of the CDR3: TGTGCCAGCTCATCACAGGGGGTAGAGACTGAAGCTTTCTTT.

In this sample, this clone turned up a few times. The V call is TRBV27, the J call TRBJ1-1; TRBD1 is a possible D gene (6 bases). CDR1 MNHEY and CDR2 SMNVEV come from the germline V gene (reference sequence). The V gene lost 6 bases and the J gene lost 5 bases, with 16 bases spanning the gap. CDR3 size: 14 residues. The CDR3 reads CASSEQRGGTEAFF. CDR3 bases: TGTGCCAGCAGCGAGCAAAGGGGGGGAACTGAAGCTTTCTTT.

The chain has TRBV7-9 and TRBJ2-3; TRBD2 aligns across 11 bases. This CDR3 has 17 amino acids. From germline, CDR1 is SEHNR and CDR2 FQNEAQ (reference sequence). Unmatched junction bases numbered 8, after V lost 3 bases and J lost 3 bases. The CDR3 DNA is TGTGCCAGCAGCTTTCTAGCGGGGGGAGGTGGAACAGATACGCAGTATTTT. Amino acids: CASSFLAGGGGTDTQYF.

V and J are TRBV7-3 and TRBJ2-3; 10 positions match TRBD2. Losses at the gene ends were 4 bases for V and 3 bases for J; bases not matched to a gene: 4. The CDR3 is made up of 15 amino acids. Germline lookup yields CDR1 SGHTA and CDR2 FQGTGA. The CDR3 nucleotides are TGTGCCAGCAGCTCCAGACTAGCGGGTACAGATACGCAGTATTTT. It yields the protein CASSSRLAGTDTQYF.

The chain links TRBV5-4 to TRBJ2-2; the D gene is possibly TRBD1 (6 bases). The CDR3 contains 13 residues. Germline V gene data show CDR1 as SGHNT and CDR2 as YYREEE (reference sequence). Trimming removed 4 bases from V and 4 bases from J, with 8 bases in between. In DNA, the CDR3 is TGTGCCAGCAGCGTGACAGGCACCGGGGAGCTGTTTTTT. Translating gives CASSVTGTGELFF.

This chain uses TRBV29-1 with TRBJ1-5; TRBD1 aligns across 8 bases. Trimming cost V 6 bases and J 3 bases; bases outside gene matches: 4. The CDR3 runs to 13 residues. Germline CDR1 is SQVTM and CDR2 is ANQGSEA. The CDR3 DNA reads TGCAGCGTCGGACAGGGATTCAATCAGCCCCAGCATTTT. It encodes CSVGQGFNQPQHF.

The CDR3 is CASTLTRSSTDTQYF. CDR3 sequence (DNA): TGTGCCAGCACCCTGACTCGGTCTAGCACAGATACGCAGTATTTT. The chain carries TRBV6-5 and TRBJ2-3, with D uncertain. There are 15 residues in the CDR3. From germline, CDR1 is MNHEY and CDR2 SVGAGI. V shed 7 bases and J shed 0 bases, with 14 bases lying between them.

This clone was seen only once. The chain has TRBV11-2 and TRBJ2-1, with D perhaps TRBD2 (5 bases). Germline V gene lookup returns CDR1 SGHAT and CDR2 FQNNGV. The ends were cut back, 3 bases at V and 6 bases at J, with 15 bases in the middle. The CDR3 spans 15 residues. The CDR3 DNA reads TGTGCCAGCAGCTTTAATGAGGAGGCGGGCAATGAGCAGTTCTTC. Translated: CASSFNEEAGNEQFF. Drawing the rest from reference TRBV11-2 and TRBJ2-1, the complete variable domain is EAGVAQSPRYKIIEKRQSVAFWCNPISGHATLYWYQQILGQGPKLLIQFQNNGVVDDSQLPKDRFSAERLKGVDSTLKIQPAKLEDSAVYLCASSFNEEAGNEQFFGPGTRLTVL.

The chain employs TRBV18 and TRBJ2-5; maybe TRBD2 (5 bases). V lost 0 bases, J lost 4 bases, and 9 bases lay in between. Germline CDR1 and CDR2: KGHSH and LQKENI. The CDR3 is 14 residues long. The CDR3 spells CASSPPNRGETQYF. The CDR3 DNA reads as TGTGCCAGCTCACCACCGAACCGGGGAGAGACCCAGTACTTC.

The V call is TRBV9, the J call TRBJ2-3; TRBD2 aligns across 11 bases. Germline loops: CDR1 SGDLS, CDR2 YYNGEE. The CDR3 consists of 15 residues. V lost 7 bases to trimming and J lost 4 bases; unmatched junction nucleotides: 8. The CDR3 is CASAISGGAADTQYF. The DNA of the CDR3 is TGTGCCAGCGCAATTAGCGGGGGGGCGGCAGATACGCAGTATTTT.